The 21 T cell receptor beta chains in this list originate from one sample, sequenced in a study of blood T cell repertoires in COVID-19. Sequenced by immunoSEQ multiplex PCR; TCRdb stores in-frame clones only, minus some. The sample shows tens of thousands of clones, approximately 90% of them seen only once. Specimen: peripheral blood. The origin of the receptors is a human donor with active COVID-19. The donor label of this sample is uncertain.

The CDR3 region is CASSIGTGGFYGYTF. The CDR3 region has the DNA TGTGCCAGCAGCATTGGGACAGGGGGCTTCTATGGCTACACCTTC. The rearrangement joins TRBV7-2 to TRBJ1-2; 12 bases align to TRBD1. V lost 5 bases, J lost 4 bases, and 5 bases stayed unmatched. The CDR3 covers 15 residues. CDR1 is SGHTA, CDR2 FQGNSA, per germline.

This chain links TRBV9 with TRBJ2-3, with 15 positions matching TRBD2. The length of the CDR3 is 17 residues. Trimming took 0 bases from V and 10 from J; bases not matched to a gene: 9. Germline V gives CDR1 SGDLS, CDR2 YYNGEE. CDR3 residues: CASSVGKGLAGGKAQYF. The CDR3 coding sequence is TGTGCCAGCAGCGTAGGAAAGGGACTAGCGGGGGGTAAAGCGCAGTATTTT.

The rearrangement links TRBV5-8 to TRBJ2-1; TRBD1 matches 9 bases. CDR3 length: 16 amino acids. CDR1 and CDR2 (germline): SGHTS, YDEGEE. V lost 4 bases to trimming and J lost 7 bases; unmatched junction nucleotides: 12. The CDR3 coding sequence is TGTGCCAGCAGCAACCCAAGGGGACAGGGAACTAATGAGCAGTTCTTC. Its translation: CASSNPRGQGTNEQFF.

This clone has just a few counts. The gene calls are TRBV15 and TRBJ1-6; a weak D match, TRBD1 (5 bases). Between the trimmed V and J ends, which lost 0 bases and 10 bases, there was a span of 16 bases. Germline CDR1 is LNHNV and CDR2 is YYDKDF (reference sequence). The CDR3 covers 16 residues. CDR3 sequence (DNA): TGTGCCACCAGCAGAGAGGGGTATGGTACAGGCTCACCCCTCCACTTT. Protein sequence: CATSREGYGTGSPLHF.

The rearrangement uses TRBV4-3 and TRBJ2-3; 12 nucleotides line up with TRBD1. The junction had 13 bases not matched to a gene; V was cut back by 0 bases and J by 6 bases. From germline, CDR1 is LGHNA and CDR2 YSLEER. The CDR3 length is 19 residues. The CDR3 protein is CASSQDGIRGQGARDTQYF. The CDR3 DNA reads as TGCGCCAGCAGCCAAGATGGAATCCGGGGACAGGGGGCGCGGGATACGCAGTATTTT.

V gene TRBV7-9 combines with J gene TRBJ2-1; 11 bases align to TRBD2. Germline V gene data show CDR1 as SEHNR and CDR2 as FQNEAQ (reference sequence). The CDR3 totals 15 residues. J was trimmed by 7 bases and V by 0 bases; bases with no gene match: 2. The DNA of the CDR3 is TGTGCCAGCAGCTTAGCGACTAGCGGGGTGAATGAGCAGTTCTTC. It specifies CASSLATSGVNEQFF.

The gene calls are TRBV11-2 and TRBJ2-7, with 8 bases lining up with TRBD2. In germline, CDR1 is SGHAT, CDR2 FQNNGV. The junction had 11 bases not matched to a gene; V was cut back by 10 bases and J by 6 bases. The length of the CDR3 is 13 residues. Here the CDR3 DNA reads TGTGCCACCAAGGGGACTAGTCGGGGCGAGCAGTACTTC. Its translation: CATKGTSRGEQYF.

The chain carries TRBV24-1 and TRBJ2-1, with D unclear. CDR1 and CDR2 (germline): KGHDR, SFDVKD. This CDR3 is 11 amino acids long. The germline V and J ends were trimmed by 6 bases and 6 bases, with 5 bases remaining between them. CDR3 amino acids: CATSRGNEQFF. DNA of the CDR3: TGTGCCACCAGTAGAGGCAATGAGCAGTTCTTC.

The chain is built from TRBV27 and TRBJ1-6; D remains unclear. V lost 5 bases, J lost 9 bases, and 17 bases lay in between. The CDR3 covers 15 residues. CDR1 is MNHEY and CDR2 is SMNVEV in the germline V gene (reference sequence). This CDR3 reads CASSTRQAGTSPLHF. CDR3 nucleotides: TGTGCCAGCAGTACCCGGCAGGCCGGAACTTCACCCCTCCACTTT.

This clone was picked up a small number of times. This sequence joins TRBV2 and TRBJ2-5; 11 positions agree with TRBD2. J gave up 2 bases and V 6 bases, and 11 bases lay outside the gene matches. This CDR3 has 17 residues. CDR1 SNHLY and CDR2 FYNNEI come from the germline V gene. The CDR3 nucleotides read TGTGCCAGCAGATATTTTAGCGGGGGGGCCAAGCAAGAGACCCAGTACTTC. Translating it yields CASRYFSGGAKQETQYF.

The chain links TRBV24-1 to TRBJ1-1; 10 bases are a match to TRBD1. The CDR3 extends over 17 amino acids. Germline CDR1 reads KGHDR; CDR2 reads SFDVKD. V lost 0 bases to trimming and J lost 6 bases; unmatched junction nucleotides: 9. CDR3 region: CATSDLPLGQGEAEAFF. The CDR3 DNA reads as TGTGCCACCAGTGATTTGCCCCTTGGACAGGGGGAAGCTGAAGCTTTCTTT.

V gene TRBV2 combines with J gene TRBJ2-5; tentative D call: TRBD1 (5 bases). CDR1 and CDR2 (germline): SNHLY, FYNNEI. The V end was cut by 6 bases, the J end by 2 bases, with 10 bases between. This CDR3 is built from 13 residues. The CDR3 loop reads CASRPDSQETQYF. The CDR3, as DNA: TGTGCCAGCAGACCCGACAGTCAAGAGACCCAGTACTTC.

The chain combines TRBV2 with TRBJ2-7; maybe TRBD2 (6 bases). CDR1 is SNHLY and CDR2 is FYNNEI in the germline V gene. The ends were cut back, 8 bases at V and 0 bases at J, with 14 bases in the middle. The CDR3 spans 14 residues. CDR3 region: CASARDLSSYEQYF. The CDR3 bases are TGTGCCAGCGCGCGGGACCTAAGCTCCTACGAGCAGTACTTC. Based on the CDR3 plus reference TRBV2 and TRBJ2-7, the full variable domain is EPEVTQTPSHQVTQMGQEVILRCVPISNHLYFYWYRQILGQKVEFLVSFYNNEISEKSEIFDDQFSVERPDGSNFTLKIRSTKLEDSAMYFCASARDLSSYEQYFGPGTRLTVT.

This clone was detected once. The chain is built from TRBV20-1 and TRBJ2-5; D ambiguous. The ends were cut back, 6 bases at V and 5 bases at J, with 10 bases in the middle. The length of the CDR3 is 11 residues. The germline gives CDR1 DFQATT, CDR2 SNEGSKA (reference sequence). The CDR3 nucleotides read TGCAGTGCCCCCGGGTTGGAGACCCAGTACTTC. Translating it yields CSAPGLETQYF.

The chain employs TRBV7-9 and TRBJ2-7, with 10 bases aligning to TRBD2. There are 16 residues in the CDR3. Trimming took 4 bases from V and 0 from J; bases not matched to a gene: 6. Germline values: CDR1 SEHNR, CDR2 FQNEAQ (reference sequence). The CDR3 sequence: CASSSVAGGPSYEQYF. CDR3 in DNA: TGTGCCAGCAGCTCGGTAGCGGGGGGCCCCTCCTACGAGCAGTACTTC.

As DNA, the CDR3 is TGTGCCAGCAGCCAAGCTAGCGAAGCCTACACCGGGGAGCTGTTTTTT. Amino acids: CASSQASEAYTGELFF. The rearrangement links TRBV3-1 (or the pseudogene TRBV3-2) to TRBJ2-2, with D perhaps TRBD2 (6 bases). V lost 1 base, J lost 3 bases, and 12 bases lay in between. Germline V lookup: CDR1 LGHDT, CDR2 YNNKEL (reference sequence). The CDR3 covers 16 residues.

The CDR3 protein is CASSQASSRSYEQYF. The CDR3 DNA follows: TGCGCCAGCAGCCAAGCGTCCAGTCGCTCCTACGAGCAGTACTTC. The chain has TRBV4-3 and TRBJ2-7; unclear D gene. The germline V gene encodes CDR1 LGHNA and CDR2 YSLEER. This CDR3 region has 15 residues. V was pared by 1 base and J by 0 bases, with 10 bases between.

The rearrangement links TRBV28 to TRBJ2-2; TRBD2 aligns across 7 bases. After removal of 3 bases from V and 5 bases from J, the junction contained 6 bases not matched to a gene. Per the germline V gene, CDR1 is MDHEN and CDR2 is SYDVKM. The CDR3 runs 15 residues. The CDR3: CASSFLASGTGELFF. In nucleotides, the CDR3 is TGTGCCAGCAGTTTTTTGGCTAGCGGTACCGGGGAGCTGTTTTTT.

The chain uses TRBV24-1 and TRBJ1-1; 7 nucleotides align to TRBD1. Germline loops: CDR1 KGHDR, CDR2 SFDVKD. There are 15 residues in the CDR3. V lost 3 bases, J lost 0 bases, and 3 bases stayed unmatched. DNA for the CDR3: TGTGCCACCAGTGATCACGACAGGGTGAACACTGAAGCTTTCTTT. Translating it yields CATSDHDRVNTEAFF.

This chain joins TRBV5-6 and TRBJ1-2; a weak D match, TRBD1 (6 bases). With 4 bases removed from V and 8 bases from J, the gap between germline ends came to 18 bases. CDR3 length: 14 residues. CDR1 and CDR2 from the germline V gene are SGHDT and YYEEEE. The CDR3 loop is CASSPGKGVVGYTF. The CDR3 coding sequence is TGTGCCAGCAGCCCCGGCAAGGGGGTAGTGGGCTACACCTTC.

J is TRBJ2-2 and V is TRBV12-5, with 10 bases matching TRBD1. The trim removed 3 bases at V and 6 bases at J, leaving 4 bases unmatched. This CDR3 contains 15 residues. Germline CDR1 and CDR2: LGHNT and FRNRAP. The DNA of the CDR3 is TGTGCTAGTGGTTTAGGGACAGGGGAGTCCGGGGAGCTGTTTTTT. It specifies CASGLGTGESGELFF.